Given below is one T cell receptor (beta chain) in context. Its target is unknown. These data originate in a study of vaccination effects on CD4 cells after COVID-19. Whole-study findings and limits: Both infection-induced and vaccine-induced clones contracted markedly at late post-vaccination timepoints. No early post-infection timepoints were available in the study, which also included few convalescent patients.

Sequencing in the ViraFEST assay came after antigen-specific CD4+ T cells had been expanded with viral peptide pools, which were used to stimulate PBMC. Researchers isolated CD4+ T cells once approximately ten days of culture had elapsed. PCR-confirmed SARS-CoV-2 infection occurred in the person between March and December 2020. Participants received two doses of either the BNT162b2 or mRNA-1273 vaccine. Data came from immunoSEQ multiplex PCR; TCRdb stores just in-frame clones and leaves some out. The data contain 15,000 to 20,000 clones, about 70% of them singletons. The source of this sequence is a human donor who had a prior SARS-CoV-2 infection. Material: CD4+ T cells from PBMCs cultured with SARS-CoV-2 spike peptides, obtained after COVID-19 vaccination.

CDR3 protein: CASSYSNFQLEQYF. CDR3 bases: TGTGCCAGCAGTTACTCGAACTTCCAGCTGGAGCAGTACTTC. The chain links TRBV6-6 to TRBJ2-7; D is unclear. This CDR3 contains 14 residues. The V gene lost 0 bases and the J gene lost 7 bases, with 13 bases spanning the gap. Per germline, CDR1 MNHNY and CDR2 SVGAGI (reference sequence).